Listed below are T cell receptor beta chains from one sample, sequenced in a study of blood T cell repertoires in COVID-19. Clones were read by immunoSEQ multiplex PCR, and TCRdb kept only the in-frame ones, dropping some. The sample includes approximately 210,000 clones, about 89% of them seen just once. Sequencing was performed on PBMCs or T cells enriched from blood (not recorded which). These TCRs come from a woman aged 18-29 years who had recovered from COVID-19. Both conserved end residues are part of each CDR3.

V: TRBV7-9
J: TRBJ1-1
CDR3: CASSPLDNLNTEAFF

V: TRBV4-1
J: TRBJ1-2
CDR3: CASSQVGDRVYGYTF

V: TRBV28
J: TRBJ1-5
CDR3: CASSLHLTDRGGGNQPQHF

V: TRBV15
J: TRBJ1-2
CDR3: CATSEGQGYGYTF

V: TRBV4-1
J: TRBJ1-2
CDR3: CASSLPVDRGSAGGYTF

V: TRBV5-1
J: TRBJ1-4
CDR3: CASSLRGTLNEKLFF

V: TRBV24-1
J: TRBJ2-3
CDR3: CATSARGGAADTQYF

V: TRBV4-1
J: TRBJ2-2
CDR3: CASSQSGTANTGELFF

V: TRBV2
J: TRBJ1-5
CDR3: CANTTGHYSNQPQHF

V: TRBV10-3
J: TRBJ2-1
CDR3: CAISDTTSGGGGEQFF

V: TRBV27
J: TRBJ1-2
CDR3: CASSFRVLGGYTF

V: TRBV11-2
J: TRBJ2-2
CDR3: CASSSNTGELFF

V: TRBV27
J: TRBJ1-2
CDR3: CASRNSYGYTF

V: TRBV7-6
J: TRBJ2-3
CDR3: CASSASSGGAWYTQYF

V: TRBV30
J: TRBJ2-4
CDR3: CAWSVVGENIQYF